This T cell receptor beta chain was identified in a study of T cell changes during pregnancy in multiple sclerosis. The CDR3 totals 15 residues. V gave up 4 bases and J gave up 3 bases; unmatched junction bases: 7. Per the germline V gene, CDR1 is SNHLY and CDR2 is FYNNEI. Profiled with immunoSEQ multiplex PCR; TCRdb holds only in-frame clones, not every one. Among some 60,000 clones listed, 90% were seen once. The gene calls are TRBV2 and TRBJ2-3; 7 nucleotides match TRBD1. The source was peripheral blood, collected in the first trimester of pregnancy. The TCR comes from a female donor in good health, enrolled as a control in a pregnancy study. The CDR3 loop is CASSGRGKITDTQYF. CDR3 coding DNA: TGTGCCAGCAGTGGCAGGGGGAAGATAACAGATACGCAGTATTTT.